Below are 22 T cell receptor beta chains sequenced from a single sample in a study of human T cells and chemical hapten exposure. Time point given: pre-sensitization, week 0. The treatment denotes: therapeutic diphenylcyclopropenone sensitization with weekly scalp DPC. TCRdb called the RACE reads again in MiXCR, with one record for every CDR3 protein. Here the sample spans 380,000 or so distinct CDR3 sequences, around 5.5% being singletons. The input for sequencing was whole blood, taken in connection with sensitization to the hapten diphenylcyclopropenone (DPC). The receptors here all came from a woman between 18 and 29 years old with alopecia areata. Some clones in this sample may be carry-over from other donors' samples.

This clonotype has ten or more counts. The V call is TRBV29-1, the J call TRBJ2-3; D possibly corresponds to TRBD1 (5 bases). CDR1 SQVTM and CDR2 ANQGSEA come from the germline V gene. The germline V and J ends were trimmed by 4 bases and 4 bases, with 12 bases remaining between them. The CDR3 contains 13 residues. The CDR3 nucleotides read TGCAGCGTTGGCAGGGCAGCCGCAGATACGCAGTATTTT. Its protein is CSVGRAAADTQYF.

This clonotype was seen more than once but under ten times. At one of its ends the junction is not consistent with the germline gene, which may arise from a read error. This chain joins TRBV7-7 and TRBJ2-3; D uncertain. The germline CDR1 and CDR2 sequences are SSHAT and FNYEAQ (reference sequence). CDR3 size: 15 residues. This chain's CDR3 is CASSSDPQTTDTQYF. The CDR3 nucleotides read TGTGCTAGCAGCTCTGACCCACAGACCACAGATACGCAGTATTTT.

The table lists this clonotype with a few counts. V usage is TRBV6-5 and J usage is TRBJ1-6, with D unresolved. This CDR3 contains 15 residues. Germline V lookup: CDR1 MNHEY, CDR2 SVGAGI. Trimming removed 2 bases from V and 4 bases from J, with 9 bases in between. CDR3 amino acids: CASSYAGGYNSPLHF. The CDR3 nucleotides are TGTGCCAGCAGTTACGCGGGCGGTTATAATTCACCCCTCCACTTT.

This clonotype was counted at least ten times. V is TRBV12-3 or TRBV12-4 and J is TRBJ1-4; D not certain. V was shortened by 3 bases and J by 6 bases, with 8 bases between the two germline ends. CDR3 length: 13 residues. CDR3 region: CASSLGLDEKLFF. CDR3 sequence (DNA): TGTGCCAGCAGTTTGGGTTTGGATGAAAAACTGTTTTTT.

This clonotype was counted ten times or more. The J gene is TRBJ1-3, the V gene TRBV5-1; D is unclear. The V gene lost 5 bases and the J gene lost 0 bases, with 9 bases spanning the gap. There are 14 residues in the CDR3. Germline CDR1 is SGHRS and CDR2 is YFSETQ. The CDR3 is CASSEGNSGNTIYF. The CDR3 region has the DNA TGCGCCAGCAGTGAGGGAAACTCTGGAAACACCATATATTTT.

The rearrangement joins TRBV9 to TRBJ2-7, with TRBD2 matching 9 bases. The germline V gene has CDR1 SGDLS and CDR2 YYNGEE. The CDR3 sequence is 15 residues long. V was clipped by 4 bases and J by 5 bases; unmatched bases: 10. The CDR3 DNA reads TGTGCCAGCAGCCTCCGTGGACTAGCGTGGAACGAGCAGTACTTC. Residues: CASSLRGLAWNEQYF.

Ten or more counts support this clonotype. The V and J genes are TRBV5-1 and TRBJ1-1, with 7 bases identical to TRBD1. The V gene end was trimmed by 4 bases and the J gene end by 3 bases; junction bases not matched to a gene: 9. The CDR3 extends over 15 amino acids. Germline-derived CDR1 and CDR2 are SGHRS and YFSETQ. The CDR3 sequence: CASSPNPQGYTEAFF. CDR3 bases: TGCGCCAGCAGCCCAAACCCACAGGGGTACACTGAAGCTTTCTTT.

This clonotype was detected ten times or more. The chain recombines TRBV2 with TRBJ1-5; TRBD1 is a possible D gene (6 bases). Trimming shortened V by 4 bases and J by 2 bases, and 12 bases separated the two germline ends. Germline loops: CDR1 SNHLY, CDR2 FYNNEI. This CDR3 has 15 amino acids. CDR3 nucleotide sequence: TGTGCCAGCAGTGCGGAGTGGACAGGCAATCAGCCCCAGCATTTT. Translation gives CASSAEWTGNQPQHF.

There are a few counts of this clonotype. The V and J genes are TRBV10-3 and TRBJ1-1; D ambiguous. Germline V gives CDR1 ENHRY, CDR2 SYGVKD. Trimming pared 6 bases from V and 2 bases from J, leaving 7 bases between. The CDR3 has 12 amino acids. CDR3 sequence reads: CAIRDGNTEAFF. The CDR3 nucleotides read TGTGCCATCAGGGACGGAAACACTGAAGCTTTCTTT.

This clonotype was counted at least ten times. V usage is TRBV7-2 and J usage is TRBJ2-5; TRBD2 aligns across 10 bases. V was pared by 5 bases and J by 7 bases, with 13 bases of the junction left unmatched. CDR1 and CDR2 from the germline V gene are SGHTA and FQGNSA. This CDR3 contains 16 residues. CDR3 residues: CASSRVGTSEYATQYF. The CDR3 region has the DNA TGTGCCAGCAGCCGTGTCGGGACTAGCGAATATGCGACCCAGTACTTC.

CDR3 loop: CASSSVDRGLAHSYNSPLHF. CDR3 coding DNA: TGTGCCAGCAGTTCGGTGGACAGGGGGCTCGCCCACTCCTATAATTCACCCCTCCACTTT. This chain uses TRBV27 with TRBJ1-6, with 11 nucleotides matching TRBD1. This CDR3 has 20 residues. V gave up 4 bases and J gave up 0 bases; unmatched junction bases: 11. CDR1 is MNHEY and CDR2 is SMNVEV in the germline V gene (reference sequence).

This clonotype was observed a handful of times. The chain joins TRBV29-1 to TRBJ2-3, with no clear D. This CDR3 spans 13 amino acids. The germline V gene has CDR1 SQVTM and CDR2 ANQGSEA. V was shortened by 3 bases and J by 0 bases, with 7 bases between the two germline ends. The CDR3 bases are TGCAGCGTTGAGGCACCGAGCACAGATACGCAGTATTTT. Translating gives CSVEAPSTDTQYF.

This clonotype occurred many times. The V call is TRBV6-5, the J call TRBJ1-3; D uncertain. This CDR3 is built from 11 residues. The germline CDR1 and CDR2 sequences are MNHEY and SVGAGI. V was cut by 9 bases and J by 7 bases, with 10 bases left in between. The CDR3 nucleotides are TGTGCCAGTAAAAATGTGAACACCATATATTTT. Amino acids: CASKNVNTIYF.

In this sample, this clonotype turned up many times. This sequence joins TRBV20-1 and TRBJ1-5; no clear D. Per germline, CDR1 DFQATT and CDR2 SNEGSKA (reference sequence). V was pared by 6 bases and J by 0 bases, with 15 bases between. The CDR3 is made up of 15 amino acids. CDR3 nucleotide sequence: TGCAGTGCGCTCTCAGCCCGGTATAGCAATCAGCCCCAGCATTTT. It encodes CSALSARYSNQPQHF.

This clonotype has only a few counts. The J gene is TRBJ1-6, the V gene TRBV6-6, with unresolved D. Germline values: CDR1 MNHNY, CDR2 SVGAGI (reference sequence). Trimming cost V 2 bases and J 8 bases, with 10 bases left between them. This CDR3 spans 14 amino acids. CDR3 region: CASSYRGWDSPLHF. The CDR3 DNA is TGTGCCAGCAGTTACCGGGGTTGGGATTCACCCCTCCACTTT.

V usage is TRBV12-5 and J usage is TRBJ2-1; D call uncertain. The CDR3 is 12 residues long. V was trimmed by 4 bases and J by 10 bases, leaving 11 bases between them. The germline V gene has CDR1 LGHNT and CDR2 FRNRAP. The CDR3 reads CASGYEHSEQFF. The CDR3 region has the DNA TGTGCTAGTGGTTACGAACATTCGGAGCAGTTCTTC.

This clonotype was recorded a few times. The gene calls are TRBV5-1 and TRBJ1-3; D call uncertain. V was pared by 0 bases and J by 0 bases, with 10 bases between. Germline V gene data show CDR1 as SGHRS and CDR2 as YFSETQ. This CDR3 contains 16 residues. CDR3 sequence (DNA): TGCGCCAGCAGCTTGGGGGTCGGGAGCTCTGGAAACACCATATATTTT. As protein: CASSLGVGSSGNTIYF.

This clonotype occurred many times. V gene TRBV6-2 or TRBV6-3 combines with J gene TRBJ1-1, with a possible D match to TRBD1 (5 bases). The germline CDR1 and CDR2 sequences are MNHEY and SVGEGT. This CDR3 is built from 14 residues. Trimming took 2 bases from V and 0 from J, leaving 7 bases between them. This CDR3 is CASSYGQMNTEAFF. The CDR3 nucleotides read TGTGCCAGCAGTTACGGACAAATGAACACTGAAGCTTTCTTT.

V is TRBV24-1 and J is TRBJ2-1; the D gene is possibly TRBD2 (5 bases). V dropped 6 bases and J dropped 7 bases, with 9 bases sitting between them. This CDR3 is 12 amino acids long. The germline V gene encodes CDR1 KGHDR and CDR2 SFDVKD. CDR3 amino acids: CATSSPGNEQFF. The CDR3 DNA follows: TGTGCCACCAGTTCCCCGGGAAATGAGCAGTTCTTC.

This clonotype was seen more than once but under ten times. The genes are TRBV7-8 and TRBJ2-3; 7 bases fit TRBD1. CDR3 length: 16 residues. Germline assignment: CDR1 SGHVS and CDR2 FQNEAQ. V lost 4 bases and J lost 2; bases outside the gene matches: 9. CDR3 sequence reads: CASSSGQVKITDTQYF. CDR3 coding DNA: TGTGCCAGCAGCTCAGGACAGGTGAAAATCACAGATACGCAGTATTTT. The whole variable domain, filled in from reference TRBV7-8 and TRBJ2-3, reads GAGVSQSPRYKVAKRGQDVALRCDPISGHVSLFWYQQALGQGPEFLTYFQNEAQLDKSGLPSDRFFAERPEGSVSTLKIQRTQQEDSAVYLCASSSGQVKITDTQYFGPGTRLTVL.

This clonotype was recorded a few times. A much larger clone differs from this one at a single base, so this may be a read error. V is TRBV5-1 and J is TRBJ2-3; no reliable D call. Germline V gene lookup returns CDR1 SGHRS and CDR2 YFSETQ. V was cut by 4 bases and J by 0 bases, with 6 bases left in between. This CDR3 contains 13 residues. The CDR3 DNA reads TGCGCCAGCAGCACCTCTAGCACAGATACGCAGTATTTT. It specifies CASSTSSTDTQYF.

This clonotype was observed many times. The chain uses TRBV9 and TRBJ1-2, with D possibly TRBD1 on 5 matching bases. V was clipped by 4 bases and J by 8 bases, with 18 bases between them. The CDR3 is 14 amino acids. Germline CDR1 and CDR2: SGDLS and YYNGEE. CDR3 in amino acids: CASSPGDGWGGYTF. CDR3 sequence (DNA): TGTGCCAGCAGCCCGGGGGACGGCTGGGGAGGCTACACCTTC.